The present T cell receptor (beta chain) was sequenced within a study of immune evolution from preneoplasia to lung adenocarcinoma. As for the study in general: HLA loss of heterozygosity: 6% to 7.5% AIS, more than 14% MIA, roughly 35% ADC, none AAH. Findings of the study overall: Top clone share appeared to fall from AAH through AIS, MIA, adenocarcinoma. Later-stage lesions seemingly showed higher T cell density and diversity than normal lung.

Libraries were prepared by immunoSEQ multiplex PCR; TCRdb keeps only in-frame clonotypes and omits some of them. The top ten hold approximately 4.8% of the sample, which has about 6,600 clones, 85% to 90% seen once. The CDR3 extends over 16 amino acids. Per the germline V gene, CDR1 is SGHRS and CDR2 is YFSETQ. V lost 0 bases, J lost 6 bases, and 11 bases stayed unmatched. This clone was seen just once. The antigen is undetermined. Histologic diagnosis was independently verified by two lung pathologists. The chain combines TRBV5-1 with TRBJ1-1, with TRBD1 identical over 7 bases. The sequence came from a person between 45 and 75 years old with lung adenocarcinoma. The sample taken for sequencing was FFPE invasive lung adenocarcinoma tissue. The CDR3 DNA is TGCGCCAGCAGCTTGGGATCGCAGGGGGTCTCTGCTGAAGCTTTCTTT. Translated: CASSLGSQGVSAEAFF.